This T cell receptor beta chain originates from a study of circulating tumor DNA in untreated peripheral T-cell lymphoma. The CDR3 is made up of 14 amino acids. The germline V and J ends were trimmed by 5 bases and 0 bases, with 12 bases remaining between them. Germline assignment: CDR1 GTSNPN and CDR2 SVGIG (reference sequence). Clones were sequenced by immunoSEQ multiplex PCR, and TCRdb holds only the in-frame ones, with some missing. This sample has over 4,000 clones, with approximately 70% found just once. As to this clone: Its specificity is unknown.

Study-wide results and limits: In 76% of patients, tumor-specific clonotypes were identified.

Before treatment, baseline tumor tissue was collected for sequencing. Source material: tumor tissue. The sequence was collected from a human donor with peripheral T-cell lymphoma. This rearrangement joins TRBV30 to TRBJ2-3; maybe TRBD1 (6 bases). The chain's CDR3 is CAWGYRASTDTQYF. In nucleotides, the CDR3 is TGTGCCTGGGGATACAGGGCCAGCACAGATACGCAGTATTTT.